Listed below are T cell receptor beta chains from one sample, sequenced in a study of blood T cell repertoires in COVID-19. Sequencing used immunoSEQ multiplex PCR; TCRdb keeps in-frame clones, though not all of them. The sample records some 150,000 clones, about 79% being singletons. The sample taken for sequencing was PBMCs or T cells enriched from blood (not recorded which). These receptors were obtained from a man between 45 and 60 years old who had recovered from COVID-19. Each CDR3 is given without its conserved first and last residue. Fields, in order: V gene, CDR3 length, CDR3 protein.

TRBV5-1,13,ASSLAGGEGYGYT
TRBV19,16,ASSPKGGQGRANEKLF
TRBV6-6,11,ASTYGVTGELF
TRBV5-1,11,ASSLGANTEAF
TRBV2,11,AGNRESRSPLH
TRBV21-1,9,ATCANEKLF
TRBV27,13,ASRRLAGLQETQY
TRBV5-4,14,ASSRGAGMANEKLF
TRBV19,15,ASSRGDRGANTGELF
TRBV18,11,ASSPPTGAEAF
TRBV7-3,11,ASSFLWGDEQF
TRBV5-6,14,ASSSDPTAQAETQY
TRBV5-1,12,ASSRTGSSYEQY
TRBV10-1,13,ASSSGTTGGETQY
TRBV4-2,11,ASSLRLNTEAF
TRBV7-3,13,ASSLAGGVQETQY